Listed here are 15 T cell receptor beta chains from one sample, sequenced in a study of T cells in Graves' hyperthyroidism and ophthalmopathy. RNA transcripts yielded amplified TCR beta CDR3 regions. The HTBI primer set served for first-round RT-PCR of the TCR CDR3. TCRdb re-called the multiplex PCR reads with MiXCR, one entry per CDR3 protein. The sample yields 500,000 to 600,000 distinct CDR3 sequences, 15% to 20% seen once. Specimen: blood. The receptors shown here come from a man aged 40-55 years with Graves' ophthalmopathy.

This chain links TRBV30 with TRBJ1-3; D ambiguous. The CDR3 is 14 amino acids. CDR1 GTSNPN and CDR2 SVGIG come from the germline V gene (reference sequence). Trimming removed 5 bases from V and 0 bases from J, with 11 bases in between. CDR3 region: CAWATGSSGNTIYF. As DNA, the CDR3 is TGTGCCTGGGCTACGGGGAGCTCTGGAAACACCATATATTTT.

At least ten counts were recorded for this clonotype. One junction end disagrees with the germline gene, perhaps due to a read error. The chain uses TRBV7-7 and TRBJ2-2, with TRBD2 as a possible D gene (6 bases). Germline V CDR1 and CDR2: SSHAT, FNYEAQ (reference sequence). The CDR3 contains 15 residues. The CDR3 DNA sequence: TGTGCTAGCAGCTTAGACCAGCGGGTCACCGGGGAGCTGTTTTTT. Residues: CASSLDQRVTGELFF. The complete variable domain, with remaining parts taken from reference TRBV7-7 and TRBJ2-2, reads GAGVSQSPRYKVTKRGQDVTLRCDPISSHATLYWYQQALGQGPEFLTYFNYEAQPDKSGLPSDRFSAERPEGSISTLTIQRTEQRDSAMYRCASSLDQRVTGELFFGEGSRLTVL.

At least ten counts were recorded for this clonotype. V gene TRBV2 combines with J gene TRBJ2-3; 8 nucleotides agree with TRBD2. CDR3 length: 15 amino acids. Losses at the gene ends were 2 bases for V and 1 base for J; bases not matched to a gene: 2. CDR1 and CDR2 (germline): SNHLY, FYNNEI. The CDR3 nucleotides read TGTGCCAGCAGTGAATCGCGGGGGGGCACAGATACGCAGTATTTT. Encoded protein: CASSESRGGTDTQYF.

The genes are TRBV6-2 or TRBV6-3 and TRBJ1-5, with 8 bases fitting TRBD1. Germline V CDR1 and CDR2: MNHEY, SVGEGT. The CDR3 runs 14 residues. Trimming removed 6 bases from V and 7 bases from J; junction bases left unmatched: 8. The CDR3 sequence is CASSYRGSWQPQHF. The CDR3, as DNA: TGTGCCAGCAGCTACAGGGGGAGTTGGCAGCCCCAGCATTTT.

Many counts were recorded for this clonotype. This chain joins TRBV2 and TRBJ2-7; D is undetermined. Trimming cost V 2 bases and J 5 bases, with 10 bases left between them. The CDR3 consists of 13 residues. Germline V gene sequence: CDR1 SNHLY, CDR2 FYNNEI. The CDR3: CASSETDLNEQYF. The CDR3 nucleotides are TGTGCCAGCAGTGAAACAGACTTAAACGAGCAGTACTTC. The entire variable domain, with the rest obtained from reference TRBV2 and TRBJ2-7, is as follows: EPEVTQTPSHQVTQMGQEVILRCVPISNHLYFYWYRQILGQKVEFLVSFYNNEISEKSEIFDDQFSVERPDGSNFTLKIRSTKLEDSAMYFCASSETDLNEQYFGPGTRLTVT.

The chain is built from TRBV6-2 or TRBV6-3 and TRBJ2-1, with TRBD2 matching 7 bases. The CDR3 covers 16 residues. Trimming removed 4 bases from V and 2 bases from J; junction bases left unmatched: 8. From germline, CDR1 is MNHEY and CDR2 SVGEGT. The CDR3 DNA reads as TGTGCCAGCAGTTTGGGGGGGAGGCCGACCTACAATGAGCAGTTCTTC. Its translation is CASSLGGRPTYNEQFF.

This clonotype was counted many times. The chain combines TRBV12-3 or TRBV12-4 with TRBJ2-7; D ambiguous. CDR3 length equals 13 residues. Deletions cut 2 bases from V and 0 bases from J, with 5 bases between. For the CDR3, the DNA is TGTGCCAGCAGTTTAAAGGCCTCCTACGAGCAGTACTTC. Its protein is CASSLKASYEQYF.

The rearrangement joins TRBV20-1 to TRBJ2-3; possible D gene TRBD2, 5 bases. This CDR3 has 15 residues. Trimming stripped 3 bases from V and 1 base from J, with 14 bases between. Germline values: CDR1 DFQATT, CDR2 SNEGSKA (reference sequence). CDR3 residues: CSASRPLEGTDTQYF. Here the CDR3 DNA reads TGCAGTGCTAGCAGACCACTAGAGGGCACAGATACGCAGTATTTT.

This sequence joins TRBV28 and TRBJ2-1; the match to TRBD1 covers 10 bases. In germline, CDR1 is MDHEN, CDR2 SYDVKM. CDR3 length: 15 amino acids. The V segment lost 10 bases and the J segment 8 bases; nucleotides outside the gene matches: 14. The chain's CDR3 is CATLNAGQGMDEQFF. In DNA, the CDR3 is TGTGCCACCTTGAATGCGGGACAGGGGATGGATGAGCAGTTCTTC.

The V gene is TRBV12-3 or TRBV12-4, the J gene TRBJ1-5; a weak D match, TRBD1 (6 bases). The CDR3 is 14 residues long. V lost 4 bases and J 9 bases, leaving 16 bases between the germline ends. In DNA form, the CDR3 reads TGTGCCAGCAGTTGGGGGGGCGGGCAGAGGCCCCAGCATTTT. As protein: CASSWGGGQRPQHF.

The V gene is TRBV5-1, the J gene TRBJ2-3; D possibly matches TRBD1 or TRBD2 (5 bases each). The germline gives CDR1 SGHRS, CDR2 YFSETQ. V was clipped by 0 bases and J by 0 bases, with 8 bases between them. The CDR3 is made up of 15 amino acids. CDR3 coding DNA: TGCGCCAGCAGCTTGGTGGGGGATAGCACAGATACGCAGTATTTT. Amino acid sequence: CASSLVGDSTDTQYF.

This clonotype was detected many times. V gene TRBV20-1 combines with J gene TRBJ2-1; 9 bases fit TRBD2. The CDR3 is 14 residues long. CDR1 and CDR2 (germline): DFQATT, SNEGSKA (reference sequence). V lost 5 bases, J lost 3 bases, and 5 bases stayed unmatched. The CDR3 spells CSAESSGDYNEQFF. The CDR3 region has the DNA TGCAGTGCTGAGTCTAGCGGGGACTACAATGAGCAGTTCTTC.

This clonotype was counted many times. CDR3 nucleotides: TGTGCCAGCAGCTTAGCGGGGGGTCACCCTACGAATACGCAGTATTTT. Its protein product is CASSLAGGHPTNTQYF. This sequence joins TRBV11-2 and TRBJ2-3, with 7 positions matching TRBD2. The germline CDR1 and CDR2 sequences are SGHAT and FQNNGV. The V segment lost 1 base and the J segment 7 bases; nucleotides outside the gene matches: 11. The CDR3 covers 16 residues.

This chain connects TRBV12-3 or TRBV12-4 to TRBJ2-7; 10 nucleotides align to TRBD1. The CDR3 extends over 14 amino acids. Trimming at V came to 8 bases and at J to 1 base, leaving 5 bases not matched to a gene. The CDR3: CASARDRGSYEQYF. The DNA of the CDR3 is TGTGCCAGCGCCAGGGACAGGGGTTCCTACGAGCAGTACTTC.

This clonotype was recorded a few times. The CDR3 bases are TGCGCCAGCAGCCAAGATTTCGGGAGGTTGGGAGATACGCAGTATTTT. This encodes CASSQDFGRLGDTQYF. The chain recombines TRBV4-3 with TRBJ2-3; TRBD2 matches at 7 bases. Germline values: CDR1 LGHNA, CDR2 YSLEER. V trimming: 0 bases; J trimming: 5 bases; junction bases outside the gene matches: 8. The CDR3 has 16 residues.